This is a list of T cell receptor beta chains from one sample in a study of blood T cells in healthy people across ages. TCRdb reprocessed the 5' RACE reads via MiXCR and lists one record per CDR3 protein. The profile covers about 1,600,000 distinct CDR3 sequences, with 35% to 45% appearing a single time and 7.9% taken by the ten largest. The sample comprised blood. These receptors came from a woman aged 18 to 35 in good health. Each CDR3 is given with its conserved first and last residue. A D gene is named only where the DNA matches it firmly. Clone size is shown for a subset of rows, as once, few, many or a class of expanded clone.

CDR3: CACSVEEGPYEQYF
DNA: TGTGCCTGCAGCGTAGAGGAGGGGCCCTACGAGCAGTACTTC
size: NA
D: NA
V: TRBV9
J: TRBJ2-7

CDR3: CASSSRDRGYLVTDTQYF
DNA: TGTGCCAGCAGTTCCCGGGACAGGGGATATTTAGTGACAGATACGCAGTATTTT
size: few
D: TRBD1
V: TRBV28
J: TRBJ2-3

CDR3: CASSPDTVRGNEQYF
DNA: TGTGCCAGCAGCCCGGACACGGTGCGTGGGAACGAGCAGTACTTC
size: NA
D: NA
V: TRBV7-9
J: TRBJ2-7

CDR3: CSVCTGTVGDEQYF
DNA: TGCAGCGTTTGTACCGGGACAGTAGGAGACGAGCAGTACTTC
size: NA
D: TRBD1
V: TRBV29-1
J: TRBJ2-7

CDR3: CASSPRTGMSNQPQHF
DNA: TGTGCCAGCAGCCCCAGGACAGGGATGAGCAATCAGCCCCAGCATTTT
size: NA
D: TRBD1
V: TRBV12-3/TRBV12-4
J: TRBJ1-5

CDR3: CALTDRSSYEQYF
DNA: TGTGCCCTGACGGACAGGAGCTCCTACGAGCAGTACTTC
size: NA
D: TRBD1
V: TRBV30
J: TRBJ2-7

CDR3: CASSAGLAGGFVDEQFF
DNA: TGTGCCAGCAGTGCGGGACTAGCGGGGGGGTTCGTGGATGAGCAGTTCTTC
size: few
D: TRBD2
V: TRBV6-1
J: TRBJ2-1

CDR3: CSVGYSGTEAFF
DNA: TGCAGCGTGGGGTACAGCGGAACTGAAGCTTTCTTT
size: NA
D: NA
V: TRBV29-1
J: TRBJ1-1

CDR3: CSARPSRLDGYTF
DNA: TGCAGTGCTAGACCCTCTCGGCTCGATGGCTACACCTTC
size: few
D: NA
V: TRBV20-1
J: TRBJ1-2

CDR3: CVSSSPLIRTPQPGTDTQYF
DNA: TGTGTCAGCAGCTCCCCGCTGATAAGGACTCCCCAGCCAGGCACAGATACGCAGTATTTT
size: NA
D: NA
V: TRBV7-8
J: TRBJ2-3

CDR3: CSTNFLRDRSYNEQFF
DNA: TGCAGTACTAACTTCCTCCGGGACAGGTCCTACAATGAGCAGTTCTTC
size: NA
D: TRBD1
V: TRBV20-1
J: TRBJ2-1

CDR3: CSARDPGGGGTDTQYF
DNA: TGCAGTGCTAGAGATCCTGGCGGGGGGGGCACAGATACGCAGTATTTT
size: NA
D: TRBD2
V: TRBV20-1
J: TRBJ2-3

CDR3: CASSYATSGSSDTQYF
DNA: TGTGCCAGCAGTTACGCGACTAGCGGGAGTTCGGATACGCAGTATTTT
size: NA
D: TRBD2
V: TRBV6-6
J: TRBJ2-3

CDR3: CASSQGRTSGTPGETQYF
DNA: TGTGCCAGCAGCCAAGGACGGACTAGCGGGACCCCAGGGGAGACCCAGTACTTC
size: NA
D: TRBD2
V: TRBV3-1
J: TRBJ2-5

CDR3: CASSRPKEQTGMNTEAFF
DNA: TGTGCCAGCAGCCGACCCAAAGAACAAACAGGGATGAACACTGAAGCTTTCTTT
size: NA
D: NA
V: TRBV7-8
J: TRBJ1-1

CDR3: CASRRRGTSGGRVTDTQYF
DNA: TGTGCCAGCAGGCGCCGCGGGACTAGCGGGGGGAGGGTCACAGATACGCAGTATTTT
size: NA
D: TRBD2
V: TRBV6-1
J: TRBJ2-3

CDR3: CASSEAPSKETQYF
DNA: TGTGCCAGCAGTGAAGCGCCAAGCAAAGAGACCCAGTACTTC
size: once
D: NA
V: TRBV2
J: TRBJ2-5

CDR3: CASTIDGPTSLTGELFF
DNA: TGTGCCAGCACCATAGACGGACCCACATCATTGACCGGGGAGCTGTTTTTT
size: NA
D: NA
V: TRBV28
J: TRBJ2-2

CDR3: CASSQEWSGGGETQYF
DNA: TGTGCCAGCAGCCAAGAGTGGAGTGGCGGGGGAGAGACCCAGTACTTC
size: NA
D: TRBD2
V: TRBV14
J: TRBJ2-5

CDR3: CASSEYNLETQYF
DNA: TGTGCCAGCAGTGAATATAACTTGGAGACCCAGTACTTC
size: few
D: NA
V: TRBV25-1
J: TRBJ2-5

CDR3: CASSEQLNTGELFF
DNA: TGTGCCAGCAGTGAACAGCTGAACACCGGGGAGCTGTTTTTT
size: NA
D: NA
V: TRBV6-1
J: TRBJ2-2

CDR3: CSAPVAGRPDTQYF
DNA: TGCAGTGCCCCCGTAGCGGGGAGGCCAGATACGCAGTATTTT
size: NA
D: TRBD2
V: TRBV20-1
J: TRBJ2-3

CDR3: CASTRLPYNEQFF
DNA: TGTGCCAGCACTAGACTGCCCTACAATGAGCAGTTCTTC
size: many
D: NA
V: TRBV6-2/TRBV6-3
J: TRBJ2-1

CDR3: CASRTLTRNNSPLHF
DNA: TGTGCCAGCAGGACACTGACAAGAAATAATTCACCCCTCCACTTT
size: few
D: NA
V: TRBV27
J: TRBJ1-6